The 16 T cell receptor beta chains below were found in one sample sequenced in a study of T cell responses to AZD1222 COVID-19 vaccine. The table came from immunoSEQ multiplex PCR; TCRdb's copy has only in-frame clones and leaves some out. The sample has more than 120,000 clones; approximately 89% are singletons. Sequencing used peripheral blood, obtained 28 days after the second AZD1222 dose. These receptors came from an adult who received the AZD1222 COVID-19 vaccine.

This clone was counted between two and nine times. The J gene is TRBJ2-1, the V gene TRBV7-7, with TRBD2 identical over 10 bases. From germline, CDR1 is SSHAT and CDR2 FNYEAQ (reference sequence). CDR3 size: 16 residues. After removal of 1 base from V and 9 bases from J, the junction contained 9 bases not matched to a gene. This CDR3 is CASSLGAGGGVSEQFF. The CDR3 region has the DNA TGTGCCAGCAGCTTAGGAGCGGGAGGGGGGGTCAGTGAGCAGTTCTTC.

The chain links TRBV6-5 to TRBJ1-5, with TRBD1 identical over 7 bases. The length of the CDR3 is 15 residues. J gave up 5 bases and V 5 bases, and 9 bases lay outside the gene matches. Germline V gene data show CDR1 as MNHEY and CDR2 as SVGAGI. In nucleotides, the CDR3 is TGTGCCAGCAGTCTGGGACCCAGGGGGGATCAGCCCCAGCATTTT. Translated, it gives CASSLGPRGDQPQHF.

V usage is TRBV9 and J usage is TRBJ2-7, with D tentatively TRBD1 or TRBD2 (5 bases each). This CDR3 contains 16 residues. Trimming took off 0 bases at V and 5 bases at J, with 18 bases between the two ends. CDR1 SGDLS and CDR2 YYNGEE come from the germline V gene. The CDR3 bases are TGTGCCAGCAGCGTAGCTTTTGGGGCTAGCTTTGACGAGCAGTACTTC. Protein product: CASSVAFGASFDEQYF.

The chain employs TRBV7-6 and TRBJ1-1; D remains unclear. CDR3 length: 11 residues. V lost 1 base to trimming and J lost 7 bases, with 4 bases between them. Per germline, CDR1 SGHVS and CDR2 FNYEAQ. CDR3 in amino acids: CASSLDGEAFF. In nucleotides, the CDR3 is TGTGCCAGCAGCTTAGACGGTGAAGCTTTCTTT.

This rearrangement joins TRBV6-5 to TRBJ1-5, with TRBD1 matching over 10 bases. The CDR3 totals 14 residues. Germline V gene sequence: CDR1 MNHEY, CDR2 SVGAGI. Trimming at V came to 6 bases and at J to 6 bases, leaving 5 bases not matched to a gene. The CDR3 sequence: CASSSGQGFQPQHF. For the CDR3, the DNA is TGTGCCAGCAGCTCGGGACAGGGGTTTCAGCCCCAGCATTTT.

In nucleotides, the CDR3 is TGTGCCAGCAGCGTGAGACCCTCGGGACAGTTCCTAGATCATGGCTACACCTTC. Its protein product is CASSVRPSGQFLDHGYTF. The rearrangement uses TRBV9 and TRBJ1-2; 7 nucleotides align to TRBD1. This CDR3 is 18 amino acids long. Germline V CDR1 and CDR2: SGDLS, YYNGEE. V lost 2 bases and J lost 6; bases outside the gene matches: 19.

The chain links TRBV6-4 to TRBJ1-6; no firm D call. The germline V gene encodes CDR1 MRHNA and CDR2 SNTAGT. The CDR3 is made up of 13 amino acids. V lost 3 bases to trimming and J lost 9 bases, with 9 bases between them. CDR3 loop: CASSEGRASPLHF. The CDR3 DNA is TGTGCCAGCAGTGAGGGAAGGGCTTCACCCCTCCACTTT.

This chain joins TRBV4-1 and TRBJ1-4; a possible D gene is TRBD1 (6 bases). Trimming took 4 bases from V and 6 from J, leaving 15 bases between them. The CDR3 consists of 15 residues. Per the germline V gene, CDR1 is MGHRA and CDR2 is YSYEKL. In DNA form, the CDR3 reads TGCGCCAGCAGCCGCGAAGGCGCAGGGGATGAAAAACTGTTTTTT. It yields the protein CASSREGAGDEKLFF.

The table lists this clone with a count of one. The chain uses TRBV4-2 and TRBJ2-3; a possible D gene is TRBD2 (6 bases). Per the germline V gene, CDR1 is LGHNA and CDR2 is YNFKEQ. The V end lost 3 bases, the J end lost 3 bases, and 13 bases lay between the germline ends. This CDR3 spans 15 amino acids. The CDR3 here is CASSQLSGGTDTQYF. CDR3 DNA: TGTGCCAGCAGCCAGCTTAGCGGCGGAACAGATACGCAGTATTTT.

The V and J genes are TRBV3-1 (or the pseudogene TRBV3-2) and TRBJ2-7; the D is unclear. The V and J ends lost 4 bases and 4 bases respectively, with 5 bases between them. The germline CDR1 and CDR2 sequences are LGHDT and YNNKEL (reference sequence). This CDR3 spans 11 amino acids. This CDR3 is CASSLQYEQYF. The CDR3, as DNA: TGTGCCAGCAGCCTACAGTACGAGCAGTACTTC.

The V call is TRBV5-8, the J call TRBJ1-2, with a weak D call TRBD1 (6 bases). CDR1 is SGHTS and CDR2 is YDEGEE in the germline V gene. The CDR3 is 12 residues long. V shed 0 bases and J shed 8 bases, with 8 bases lying between them. CDR3 sequence (DNA): TGTGCCAGCAGCTTGGGACAGGCCGGCTACACCTTC. Protein product: CASSLGQAGYTF.

The V call is TRBV7-2, the J call TRBJ2-1; unclear D gene. V was trimmed by 10 bases and J by 5 bases, leaving 15 bases between them. Germline V lookup: CDR1 SGHTA, CDR2 FQGNSA. CDR3 length: 13 amino acids. CDR3 region: CATGNLWDNEQFF. The CDR3 nucleotides are TGTGCCACTGGGAATTTGTGGGACAATGAGCAGTTCTTC. Variable domain in full (rest from reference TRBV7-2 and TRBJ2-1): GAGVSQSPSNKVTEKGKDVELRCDPISGHTALYWYRQSLGQGLEFLIYFQGNSAPDKSGLPSDRFSAERTGGSVSTLTIQRTQQEDSAVYLCATGNLWDNEQFFGPGTRLTVL.

This clone is a singleton in its sample. The chain carries TRBV6-5 and TRBJ1-3, with a weak D call TRBD1 (6 bases). V dropped 3 bases and J dropped 0 bases, with 12 bases sitting between them. The CDR3 extends over 16 amino acids. Germline lookup yields CDR1 MNHEY and CDR2 SVGAGI. The CDR3 spells CASSYGQGSSGNTIYF. In nucleotides, the CDR3 is TGTGCCAGCAGTTATGGGCAGGGGTCCTCTGGAAACACCATATATTTT.

The CDR3 coding sequence is TGTGCCTGGAGTGCAACCGGGAAGAACACTGAAGCTTTCTTT. Its translation is CAWSATGKNTEAFF. The chain is built from TRBV30 and TRBJ1-1; D gene ambiguous. This CDR3 is built from 14 residues. Deletions cut 1 base from V and 1 base from J, with 10 bases between. Germline V gives CDR1 GTSNPN, CDR2 SVGIG (reference sequence).

The V call is TRBV12-3 or TRBV12-4, the J call TRBJ1-2; D is unresolved. The ends were cut back, 6 bases at V and 3 bases at J, with 5 bases in the middle. This CDR3 comprises 11 residues. CDR3 region: CASRGDYGYTF. For the CDR3, the DNA is TGTGCCAGCAGGGGTGACTATGGCTACACCTTC.

This chain uses TRBV5-1 with TRBJ1-1; D unresolved. The V gene's germline CDR1 is SGHRS and CDR2 YFSETQ. This CDR3 region has 14 residues. Trimming left V 5 bases short and J 0 bases short, with 11 bases between. The CDR3, as DNA: TGCGCCAGCAGTCCCCCTTACATGAACACTGAAGCTTTCTTT. Amino acids: CASSPPYMNTEAFF.